Presented here are 21 T cell receptor beta chains from one specimen sequenced in a study of blood T cell repertoires in COVID-19. Clones were sequenced by immunoSEQ multiplex PCR, and TCRdb holds only the in-frame ones, with some missing. The profile shows tens of thousands of clones, about 86% of them singletons. The sample consisted of peripheral blood. The receptors here all came from a woman of 80 years or more in a cohort sampled during active or convalescent COVID-19.

The V call is TRBV30, the J call TRBJ1-5; D perhaps matches TRBD1 (6 bases). The V gene's germline CDR1 is GTSNPN and CDR2 SVGIG (reference sequence). Trimming took 2 bases from V and 5 from J, leaving 10 bases between them. This CDR3 has 13 residues. This CDR3 is CAWSRDKYQPQHF. The CDR3, as DNA: TGTGCCTGGAGTAGGGACAAATATCAGCCCCAGCATTTT.

The chain uses TRBV9 and TRBJ2-1; 11 bases match TRBD1. The CDR3 runs to 16 residues. Germline trimming cut 3 bases from V and 3 bases from J; bases unmatched to any gene: 5. Germline CDR1 reads SGDLS; CDR2 reads YYNGEE. The CDR3 nucleotides are TGTGCCAGCAGCGCCCTGGGGACAGGGGGCTACAATGAGCAGTTCTTC. This translates into CASSALGTGGYNEQFF.

This rearrangement joins TRBV5-6 to TRBJ2-1; TRBD2 matches 7 bases. J lost 4 bases, V lost 0 bases, and 4 bases had no gene match. The CDR3 sequence is 15 residues long. Germline CDR1 SGHDT, CDR2 YYEEEE. CDR3 loop: CASSLVQRDYNEQFF. The DNA of the CDR3 is TGTGCCAGCAGCTTGGTCCAGCGGGATTACAATGAGCAGTTCTTC.

The table lists this clone with a count of one. This chain links TRBV19 with TRBJ1-6; D not resolved. The V end lost 8 bases, the J end lost 8 bases, and 7 bases lay between the germline ends. Per the germline V gene, CDR1 is LNHDA and CDR2 is SQIVND (reference sequence). The CDR3 is 11 amino acids. This chain's CDR3 is CASRRDSPLHF. CDR3 in DNA: TGTGCCAGTCGGAGAGATTCACCCCTCCACTTT.

The rearrangement joins TRBV5-4 to TRBJ2-7; D gene ambiguous. This CDR3 comprises 16 residues. The germline CDR1 and CDR2 sequences are SGHNT and YYREEE (reference sequence). V dropped 0 bases and J dropped 6 bases, with 19 bases sitting between them. CDR3 nucleotides: TGTGCCAGCAGCTTGGCCATAAGCCCCATGGGCGCCGAGCAGTACTTC. Its protein product is CASSLAISPMGAEQYF.

This chain joins TRBV5-1 and TRBJ2-1, with 14 bases fitting TRBD2. J gave up 7 bases and V 4 bases, and 7 bases lay outside the gene matches. The length of the CDR3 is 16 residues. Germline lookup yields CDR1 SGHRS and CDR2 YFSETQ. CDR3: CASSGGTSGSINEQFF. The DNA for the CDR3 is TGCGCCAGCAGCGGAGGGACTAGCGGGAGTATAAATGAGCAGTTCTTC.

The CDR3 DNA reads as TGCGCCAGCAGCTTGCATGGACTCACGAACACTGAAGCTTTCTTT. The encoded protein is CASSLHGLTNTEAFF. The chain uses TRBV5-1 and TRBJ1-1; D remains ambiguous. The V end was cut by 1 base, the J end by 1 base, with 11 bases between. The length of the CDR3 is 15 residues. CDR1 is SGHRS and CDR2 is YFSETQ in the germline V gene.

The chain couples TRBV2 to TRBJ2-1, with 9 bases matching TRBD2. Looked up from germline, CDR1 is SNHLY and CDR2 is FYNNEI. Unmatched junction bases numbered 6, after V lost 2 bases and J lost 4 bases. The CDR3 sequence is 16 residues long. The CDR3 is CASSERGTSRYNEQFF. CDR3 in DNA: TGTGCCAGCAGTGAACGGGGGACTAGCCGTTACAATGAGCAGTTCTTC.

The CDR3 nucleotides are TGTGCCAGCAGCTTGGAGGGCCCTGATGGCTACACCTTC. Amino acids: CASSLEGPDGYTF. The rearrangement joins TRBV7-9 to TRBJ1-2; D not certain. In germline, CDR1 is SEHNR, CDR2 FQNEAQ (reference sequence). V dropped 3 bases and J dropped 6 bases, with 11 bases sitting between them. The CDR3 loop spans 13 amino acids.

This clone was seen only once. This chain connects TRBV5-4 to TRBJ2-1; 8 bases map to TRBD2. This CDR3 comprises 16 residues. Germline V lookup: CDR1 SGHNT, CDR2 YYREEE (reference sequence). Trimming took 0 bases from V and 8 from J; bases not matched to a gene: 10. The CDR3 DNA is TGTGCCAGCAGCTTGGACCCCGGGACTAGGGCACATGAGCAGTTCTTC. It yields the protein CASSLDPGTRAHEQFF.

The gene calls are TRBV5-5 and TRBJ1-4, with D perhaps TRBD1 (5 bases). Germline CDR1 is SGHKS and CDR2 is YYEKEE (reference sequence). The ends were cut back, 5 bases at V and 7 bases at J, with 18 bases in the middle. The CDR3 contains 15 residues. CDR3 coding DNA: TGTGCCAGCAGATTCTCAGGGTTAGATGGTGAAAAACTGTTTTTT. Amino acid sequence: CASRFSGLDGEKLFF.

The chain carries TRBV19 and TRBJ2-4, with 9 bases identical to TRBD1. Germline values: CDR1 LNHDA, CDR2 SQIVND (reference sequence). The CDR3 has 16 amino acids. V gave up 5 bases and J gave up 1 base; unmatched junction bases: 6. CDR3 sequence (DNA): TGTGCCAGTAGTGTATGGGGGACAGGGGCCAAAAACATTCAGTACTTC. It translates to CASSVWGTGAKNIQYF.

This clone showed up just once. V gene TRBV29-1 combines with J gene TRBJ1-3; the match to TRBD1 covers 7 bases. J was trimmed by 0 bases and V by 6 bases; bases with no gene match: 8. This CDR3 is 15 amino acids long. Germline V gene data show CDR1 as SQVTM and CDR2 as ANQGSEA. CDR3 amino acids: CSVRITGVSGNTIYF. The CDR3, as DNA: TGCAGCGTACGGATTACAGGGGTCTCTGGAAACACCATATATTTT.

This clone was recorded once. The chain recombines TRBV2 with TRBJ2-1; D gene ambiguous. Germline values: CDR1 SNHLY, CDR2 FYNNEI. The CDR3 loop spans 15 amino acids. V was pared by 4 bases and J by 0 bases, with 10 bases between. The CDR3 here is CASSVRGSSYNEQFF. The CDR3 bases are TGTGCCAGCAGTGTTAGAGGCAGCTCCTACAATGAGCAGTTCTTC. The full variable domain, with the rest looked up from reference TRBV2 and TRBJ2-1, is EPEVTQTPSHQVTQMGQEVILRCVPISNHLYFYWYRQILGQKVEFLVSFYNNEISEKSEIFDDQFSVERPDGSNFTLKIRSTKLEDSAMYFCASSVRGSSYNEQFFGPGTRLTVL.

The rearrangement links TRBV5-1 to TRBJ2-7; TRBD1 matches 10 bases. The CDR3 is made up of 20 amino acids. The junction had 16 bases not matched to a gene; V was cut back by 0 bases and J by 1 base. Germline CDR1 and CDR2: SGHRS and YFSETQ. CDR3 nucleotides: TGCGCCAGCAGCTTGGAGGGACAGGGGCGAGCCAAACTGGCTTCCTACGAGCAGTACTTC. Translating it yields CASSLEGQGRAKLASYEQYF.

The J gene is TRBJ2-3, the V gene TRBV28; 7 nucleotides agree with TRBD2. The CDR3 loop spans 15 amino acids. With 6 bases clipped from V and 1 base from J, the junction kept 7 bases outside the gene matches. Germline CDR1 and CDR2: MDHEN and SYDVKM. CDR3 loop: CASSPPGRGTDTQYF. In DNA form, the CDR3 reads TGTGCCAGCAGCCCTCCGGGGAGGGGCACAGATACGCAGTATTTT.

The chain uses TRBV29-1 and TRBJ2-5; 10 bases are a match to TRBD2. Germline assignment: CDR1 SQVTM and CDR2 ANQGSEA. Unmatched junction bases numbered 7, after V lost 4 bases and J lost 5 bases. The CDR3 is made up of 14 amino acids. The CDR3: CSVVAGGSRETQYF. As DNA, the CDR3 is TGCAGCGTTGTAGCGGGAGGTTCGAGGGAGACCCAGTACTTC. Based on the CDR3 plus reference TRBV29-1 and TRBJ2-5, the full variable domain is SAVISQKPSRDICQRGTSLTIQCQVDSQVTMMFWYRQQPGQSLTLIATANQGSEATYESGFVIDKFPISRPNLTFSTLTVSNMSPEDSSIYLCSVVAGGSRETQYFGPGTRLLVL.

This chain uses TRBV7-3 with TRBJ2-7; 12 bases agree with TRBD2. V trimming: 4 bases; J trimming: 7 bases; junction bases outside the gene matches: 14. This CDR3 spans 17 amino acids. Germline V gene lookup returns CDR1 SGHTA and CDR2 FQGTGA. Written as DNA, the CDR3 is TGTGCCAGCAGCTCCCTAGCGGGAGGGCCTCGGAGAAATGAGCAGTACGTC. It translates to CASSSLAGGPRRNEQYV.

This clone is a singleton in its sample. The chain links TRBV28 to TRBJ1-2, with 9 nucleotides matching TRBD1. The CDR3 has 15 amino acids. With 1 base clipped from V and 4 bases from J, the junction kept 4 bases outside the gene matches. Germline CDR1 reads MDHEN; CDR2 reads SYDVKM. The CDR3 coding sequence is TGTGCCAGCAGTTTATTCCACAGGGGGCTCTATGGCTACACCTTC. Translated: CASSLFHRGLYGYTF.

This chain uses TRBV11-2 with TRBJ2-3; the match to TRBD2 covers 11 bases. The ends lost 7 bases at V and 1 base at J; junction bases unmatched: 13. Looked up from germline, CDR1 is SGHAT and CDR2 is FQNNGV. This CDR3 region has 18 residues. This CDR3 is CASTPGLAEYLGTDTQYF. As DNA, the CDR3 is TGTGCCAGCACCCCGGGACTAGCGGAGTATCTTGGCACAGATACGCAGTATTTT. The full variable domain, completed using reference TRBV11-2 and TRBJ2-3, is EAGVAQSPRYKIIEKRQSVAFWCNPISGHATLYWYQQILGQGPKLLIQFQNNGVVDDSQLPKDRFSAERLKGVDSTLKIQPAKLEDSAVYLCASTPGLAEYLGTDTQYFGPGTRLTVL.

J is TRBJ1-1 and V is TRBV28; 8 bases map to TRBD1. The trim removed 5 bases at V and 3 bases at J, leaving 8 bases unmatched. The CDR3 is 15 amino acids. Germline V lookup: CDR1 MDHEN, CDR2 SYDVKM. The CDR3 loop is CASSRTGSRDTEAFF. The CDR3 bases are TGTGCCAGCAGTAGGACAGGGTCAAGGGACACTGAAGCTTTCTTT.